Presented here are 21 T cell receptor beta chains from one specimen sequenced in a study of beta chain features in type 1 diabetes. What was sequenced were expressed TCRB transcripts, since all of the isolated RNA had been reverse transcribed. The protocol was immunoSEQ multiplex PCR, while the TCRdb copy is restricted to in-frame clones and leaves out a portion. The sample has 450,000 to 600,000 clones, about 30% seen once; the top ten hold roughly 0.066%. The source material was naive CD4+ T cells from blood. The receptors originated from a young man in good health.

The chain combines TRBV30 with TRBJ2-7; 10 bases agree with TRBD1. V shed 5 bases and J 3 bases; nucleotides not matched to a gene: 10. This CDR3 region has 15 residues. CDR1 GTSNPN and CDR2 SVGIG come from the germline V gene (reference sequence). CDR3 DNA: TGTGCCTGGTCCAGTGGGGACAGGGGTTACTACGAGCAGTACTTC. This encodes CAWSSGDRGYYEQYF.

DNA for the CDR3: TGTGCCAGCAGTGGGACAGGGTTGGGCACAGATACGCAGTATTTT. This sequence encodes CASSGTGLGTDTQYF. The chain uses TRBV7-9 and TRBJ2-3; 9 bases are a match to TRBD1. The V gene's germline CDR1 is SEHNR and CDR2 FQNEAQ (reference sequence). V lost 6 bases, J lost 1 base, and 5 bases stayed unmatched. The CDR3 sequence is 15 residues long.

This rearrangement joins TRBV6-5 to TRBJ2-1; D is undetermined. In germline, CDR1 is MNHEY, CDR2 SVGAGI. The CDR3 sequence is 14 residues long. Trimming shortened V by 5 bases and J by 4 bases, and 12 bases separated the two germline ends. The CDR3 sequence: CASSQTRSYNEQFF. Written as DNA, the CDR3 is TGTGCCAGCAGTCAAACCAGGTCTTACAATGAGCAGTTCTTC.

The chain is built from TRBV4-1 and TRBJ2-1, with TRBD2 matching 8 bases. Looked up from germline, CDR1 is MGHRA and CDR2 is YSYEKL. Trimming took 5 bases from V and 9 from J; bases not matched to a gene: 9. This CDR3 has 14 amino acids. CDR3 sequence reads: CASSYGTRSTEQFF. CDR3 DNA: TGCGCCAGCAGCTACGGGACTAGATCCACTGAGCAGTTCTTC.

This chain links TRBV13 with TRBJ2-7; 7 nucleotides agree with TRBD2. The CDR3 sequence is 16 residues long. The V and J ends lost 5 bases and 2 bases, in that order; junction bases with no gene match: 12. Germline assignment: CDR1 PRHDT and CDR2 FYEKMQ (reference sequence). CDR3 coding DNA: TGTGCCAGCAGCGCCCTCGGGAGCGGGACGACCTACGAGCAGTACTTC. Translation gives CASSALGSGTTYEQYF. The full variable domain, in which reference TRBV13 and TRBJ2-7 provide the parts outside the CDR3, is AAGVIQSPRHLIKEKRETATLKCYPIPRHDTVYWYQQGPGQDPQFLISFYEKMQSDKGSIPDRFSAQQFSDYHSELNMSSLELGDSALYFCASSALGSGTTYEQYFGPGTRLTVT.

This clone turned up a few times. The gene calls are TRBV9 and TRBJ2-1; 9 bases are shared with TRBD2. CDR3 size: 15 residues. With 1 base clipped from V and 8 bases from J, the junction kept 7 bases outside the gene matches. CDR1 and CDR2 (germline): SGDLS, YYNGEE. CDR3 sequence reads: CASSVRASGKDEQFF. CDR3 coding DNA: TGTGCCAGCAGCGTAAGGGCTAGCGGGAAGGATGAGCAGTTCTTC.

This clone was recorded a few times. The chain couples TRBV6-5 to TRBJ2-7; perhaps TRBD2 as D (5 bases). Germline V gene data show CDR1 as MNHEY and CDR2 as SVGAGI. The CDR3 has 11 amino acids. Trimming shortened V by 8 bases and J by 7 bases, and 12 bases separated the two germline ends. CDR3 amino acids: CASGAGGEQYF. For the CDR3, the DNA is TGTGCCAGCGGTGCGGGTGGAGAGCAGTACTTC.

This clone has more than one count but fewer than ten. The J gene is TRBJ2-7, the V gene TRBV29-1, with D hard to call. Germline assignment: CDR1 SQVTM and CDR2 ANQGSEA. V was pared by 7 bases and J by 4 bases, with 11 bases between. This CDR3 has 11 amino acids. Here the CDR3 DNA reads TGCAGCGCCGTGGTGGTATACGAGCAGTACTTC. It is translated as CSAVVVYEQYF.

V and J are TRBV30 and TRBJ2-5; TRBD1 might be the D (5 bases). The last part of the DNA fits TRBJ2-7 better; the J call may be wrong. Per the germline V gene, CDR1 is GTSNPN and CDR2 is SVGIG (reference sequence). CDR3 length: 11 amino acids. The CDR3 protein is CAWGRDYEQYF. In nucleotides, the CDR3 is TGTGCCTGGGGCAGGGACTACGAGCAGTACTTC.

This clone was counted a few times. This chain links TRBV5-4 with TRBJ2-3; D tentatively fits TRBD1 or TRBD2 (6 bases each). Trimming stripped 4 bases from V and 7 bases from J, with 13 bases between. The CDR3 contains 13 residues. Germline CDR1 and CDR2: SGHNT and YYREEE (reference sequence). CDR3 region: CASSVVGGNTQYF. The DNA for the CDR3 is TGTGCCAGCAGCGTAGTAGGGGGGAATACGCAGTATTTT.

The J gene is TRBJ1-2, the V gene TRBV9; 9 bases align to TRBD1. V was clipped by 3 bases and J by 7 bases; unmatched bases: 7. CDR1 is SGDLS and CDR2 is YYNGEE in the germline V gene. CDR3 length: 14 amino acids. This CDR3 reads CASSAFGQGTGYTF. In DNA, the CDR3 is TGTGCCAGCAGCGCCTTCGGACAGGGGACTGGCTACACCTTC. The entire variable domain, with the rest obtained from reference TRBV9 and TRBJ1-2, is as follows: DSGVTQTPKHLITATGQRVTLRCSPRSGDLSVYWYQQSLDQGLQFLIQYYNGEERAKGNILERFSAQQFPDLHSELNLSSLELGDSALYFCASSAFGQGTGYTFGSGTRLTVV.

The table lists this clone with a few counts. The V and J genes are TRBV29-1 and TRBJ2-5, with D hard to call. This CDR3 has 14 amino acids. Trimming stripped 5 bases from V and 3 bases from J, with 16 bases between. The germline gives CDR1 SQVTM, CDR2 ANQGSEA. The CDR3 reads CSVLDGKEKETQYF. DNA of the CDR3: TGCAGCGTTCTAGATGGGAAGGAGAAAGAGACCCAGTACTTC.

The chain carries TRBV15 and TRBJ2-7, with D unclear. V dropped 0 bases and J dropped 2 bases, with 11 bases sitting between them. This CDR3 contains 15 residues. CDR1 is LNHNV, CDR2 YYDKDF, per germline (reference sequence). The CDR3 region is CATSRDRDPTYEQYF. The CDR3, as DNA: TGTGCCACCAGCAGAGATCGTGACCCTACCTACGAGCAGTACTTC.

The chain combines TRBV5-1 with TRBJ2-7, with D perhaps matching TRBD1 (6 bases). The germline V and J ends were trimmed by 0 bases and 5 bases, with 15 bases remaining between them. CDR3 length equals 15 residues. Germline-derived CDR1 and CDR2 are SGHRS and YFSETQ. CDR3 amino acids: CASSLEQGHKDEQYF. For the CDR3, the DNA is TGCGCCAGCAGCTTGGAACAGGGTCATAAGGACGAGCAGTACTTC.

This clone was detected a few times. The chain couples TRBV30 to TRBJ2-3; perhaps TRBD1 as D (6 bases). Trimming cost V 4 bases and J 1 base, with 18 bases left between them. Germline CDR1 reads GTSNPN; CDR2 reads SVGIG (reference sequence). This CDR3 spans 16 amino acids. The CDR3 here is CAWTPLGTYRTDTQYF. The CDR3 bases are TGTGCCTGGACCCCCCTCGGGACATACCGCACAGATACGCAGTATTTT.

The V call is TRBV28, the J call TRBJ1-3; D gene unclear. Trimming removed 4 bases from V and 4 bases from J, with 14 bases in between. Germline V gives CDR1 MDHEN, CDR2 SYDVKM. The CDR3 is 15 amino acids. The DNA of the CDR3 is TGTGCCAGCAGTTACTATCGAGGGAAGGGAAACACCATATATTTT. This translates into CASSYYRGKGNTIYF.

The V gene is TRBV9, the J gene TRBJ1-5; unclear D gene. The CDR3 sequence is 14 residues long. Germline V gene data show CDR1 as SGDLS and CDR2 as YYNGEE. The V end was cut by 3 bases, the J end by 7 bases, with 14 bases between. DNA of the CDR3: TGTGCCAGCAGCGCAGGTGTCCCGGGGCAGCCCCAGCATTTT. As protein: CASSAGVPGQPQHF.

This clone was detected only a few times. The CDR3 spells CATSRDRLTGTGYSGANVLTF. The DNA of the CDR3 is TGTGCCACCAGCAGAGATCGATTGACGGGGACAGGGTACTCTGGGGCCAACGTCCTGACTTTC. The chain links TRBV15 to TRBJ2-6; 9 nucleotides line up with TRBD1. Germline CDR1 and CDR2: LNHNV and YYDKDF (reference sequence). The CDR3 runs to 21 residues. J was trimmed by 0 bases and V by 0 bases; bases with no gene match: 12.

This clone was found a few times. The V gene is TRBV18, the J gene TRBJ2-6, with D hard to call. Trimming pared 2 bases from V and 1 base from J, leaving 9 bases between. There are 16 residues in the CDR3. Looked up from germline, CDR1 is KGHSH and CDR2 is LQKENI. The CDR3 DNA reads as TGTGCCAGCTCACCAATACAGAAGTCTGGGGCCAACGTCCTGACTTTC. The encoded protein is CASSPIQKSGANVLTF.

This chain links TRBV25-1 with TRBJ2-2, with no clear D. The CDR3 contains 15 residues. The germline CDR1 and CDR2 sequences are MGHDK and SYGVNS. Trimming pared 3 bases from V and 2 bases from J, leaving 10 bases between. The CDR3 DNA follows: TGTGCCAGCAGTGACCCGAGGAAAAACACCGGGGAGCTGTTTTTT. Its translation is CASSDPRKNTGELFF.

This clone was observed a few times. V usage is TRBV5-6 and J usage is TRBJ2-4; TRBD2 agrees at 8 bases. The CDR3 consists of 16 residues. CDR1 is SGHDT, CDR2 YYEEEE, per germline. V trimming: 4 bases; J trimming: 6 bases; junction bases outside the gene matches: 12. In DNA, the CDR3 is TGTGCCAGCAGCGCACAGGCCTTAGCGGGGCTAAACATTCAGTACTTC. This encodes CASSAQALAGLNIQYF.